The rows below give T cell receptor beta chains drawn from one sample of a study of circulating and synovial CD4+ cells in juvenile arthritis. Some clones are missing from TCRdb's copy, which holds only in-frame ones; the method was immunoSEQ multiplex PCR. Counted here are fewer than 35,000 clones, roughly 96% occurring once; the ten biggest clones make up roughly 0.15%. Sequenced material: CD4+ T cells from blood. These receptors were obtained from a human donor with juvenile idiopathic arthritis. The conserved cysteine and the conserved F or W are not part of the CDR3 here.

length	V	J	CDR3
16	TRBV30	TRBJ1-2	AWSGGQLSFLGNYGYT
11	TRBV6-5	TRBJ1-2	ASSPDRNYGYT
12	TRBV6-5	TRBJ2-5	ASSVDSYQETQY
11	TRBV4-2	TRBJ1-5	ASSQGSGQPQH
14	TRBV5-4	TRBJ2-3	ASSLGLAGAADTQY
15	TRBV18	TRBJ2-3	ASSQDRVGKVTDTQY
16	TRBV7-9	TRBJ2-6	ATPTFPGGISGANVLT
15	TRBV27	TRBJ1-1	ASSPTGQGAGGTEAF
11	TRBV2	TRBJ1-2	ANRETSLYGYT
14	TRBV28	TRBJ2-1	ASTLIGGTGTHEQF
13	TRBV5-4	TRBJ2-2	ASSPETSRTGELF
11	TRBV30	TRBJ1-1	AWSAGSNTEAF
12	TRBV7-9	TRBJ2-5	ASSFPGLPETQY
14	TRBV7-9	TRBJ2-3	ASSLGSSQNTDTQY
13	TRBV6-1	TRBJ2-7	ASSDRLAGVYEQY
14	TRBV19	TRBJ1-4	ASSTGRGLRYEKLF
14	TRBV25-1	TRBJ1-1	ASSHAAGGPNTEAF
14	TRBV25-1	TRBJ1-3	ASSDLQTGSGNTIY
10	TRBV10-3	TRBJ2-1	AISELEDEQF
13	TRBV7-2	TRBJ1-6	ASSLSGTGISPLH
13	TRBV7-3	TRBJ2-7	ASSPTSGSLEEQY
13	TRBV7-6	TRBJ2-7	ASSLTGTSDYEQY
15	TRBV6-1	TRBJ2-5	ASSVGHSGGAGETQY
13	TRBV18	TRBJ2-1	ASSPSGSSYNEQF
14	TRBV11-2	TRBJ1-1	ASSLAGQGLSTEAF
13	TRBV7-9	TRBJ1-2	ASSSSGGVHYGYT
17	TRBV4-2	TRBJ2-3	ASSQEAPPSQGTTDTQY
13	TRBV5-8	TRBJ2-1	ASSAGLEPYNEQF
14	TRBV19	TRBJ2-1	ASSISTGGSYNEQF
13	TRBV11-2	TRBJ2-7	ASSLGFSGTAEQY
11	TRBV4-3	TRBJ2-1	ASSQEQGYEQF
11	TRBV12-5	TRBJ1-2	ASGLGQGYGYT
10	TRBV2	TRBJ1-1	ASSEADSIPF
12	TRBV7-8	TRBJ1-5	ASSLREGGQPQH
12	TRBV30	TRBJ2-5	AYRWSGGGETQY
12	TRBV5-1	TRBJ2-7	ASSLESEFYEQY
13	TRBV7-2	TRBJ2-2	ASSLVREATGELF
16	TRBV1	TRBJ1-4	TSSQGGNRDPINEKLF
10	TRBV28	TRBJ2-3	ASSYGTDTQY
15	TRBV27	TRBJ2-2	ASSPPLGQVNTGELF
12	TRBV18	TRBJ1-2	ASSRDRDVYGYT
13	TRBV13	TRBJ2-3	ASSLGQGFTDTQY
13	TRBV5-4	TRBJ2-3	ASSGGGDFTDTQY
12	TRBV29-1	TRBJ2-5	SVVKGTGQETQY
11	TRBV19	TRBJ2-7	ASSGDRLGEQY
13	TRBV7-2	TRBJ2-7	ASSATGTAAYEQY
13	TRBV5-4	TRBJ1-3	ASSPGGISGNTIY
12	TRBV5-5	TRBJ1-1	ASSLDSGGTEAF
14	TRBV7-8	TRBJ2-3	ASSLDEGRPTDTQY
13	TRBV5-4	TRBJ2-5	ASSFARTGAETQY
13	TRBV11-2	TRBJ2-1	ASTRAGLAGSEQF
14	TRBV5-1	TRBJ2-7	ASSFALEGPGYEQY
10	TRBV28	TRBJ1-1	ATKGMGTEAF
12	TRBV4-2	TRBJ2-7	ASSSRTSVYEQY
14	TRBV19	TRBJ2-7	ASSTADRGTSYEQY
13	TRBV6-4	TRBJ1-1	AGQSGGFMNTEAF
10	TRBV27	TRBJ2-1	ASSLNFIEQF
11	TRBV4-2	TRBJ1-1	ASSQNSYTEAF
12	TRBV10-1	TRBJ1-4	ASSQQGAGEKLF